Below are 8 T cell receptor beta chains sequenced from a single sample in a study of beta chain features in type 1 diabetes. Their target antigens are unknown. Findings and caveats of the study: For Type 1 diabetes patients, all four CD4+ subsets carried TCRB CDR3s that were moderately but significantly shorter.

Sequencing targeted expressed TCRB transcripts, as all isolated RNA had been reverse transcribed. Data came from immunoSEQ multiplex PCR; TCRdb stores just in-frame clones and leaves some out. The data hold approximately 600,000 clones, with 9.5% to 15% observed a single time. The sample taken for sequencing was naive CD4+ T cells from blood. The source is a man aged 25 to 40 with type 1 diabetes.

The chain uses TRBV7-8 and TRBJ1-2; 11 bases line up with TRBD1. Germline V gives CDR1 SGHVS, CDR2 FQNEAQ. The CDR3 length is 16 residues. Trimming took 5 bases from V and 3 from J; bases not matched to a gene: 8. CDR3 DNA: TGTGCCAGCAGCCCCCAAGGACAGGGGGCGGACTATGGCTACACCTTC. Its protein is CASSPQGQGADYGYTF.

The V gene is TRBV7-2, the J gene TRBJ1-6, with 7 bases matching TRBD1. The CDR3 is made up of 15 amino acids. Germline V gene data show CDR1 as SGHTA and CDR2 as FQGNSA. The V and J ends lost 5 bases and 10 bases, in that order; junction bases with no gene match: 11. The CDR3 nucleotides read TGTGCCAGCAGCCCACTCTACAGGGGCGAATCACCCCTCCACTTT. It specifies CASSPLYRGESPLHF.

This sequence joins TRBV28 and TRBJ1-5, with 8 bases aligning to TRBD1. This CDR3 comprises 15 residues. V shed 8 bases and J 2 bases; nucleotides not matched to a gene: 8. Per germline, CDR1 MDHEN and CDR2 SYDVKM. The DNA of the CDR3 is TGTGCCAGCTGTTCGGGACAGGTTGGCAATCAGCCCCAGCATTTT. Its protein is CASCSGQVGNQPQHF.

This clone has more than one count but fewer than ten. V and J are TRBV28 and TRBJ2-1; TRBD2 matches 8 bases. Trimming removed 2 bases from V and 4 bases from J; junction bases left unmatched: 10. The germline V gene has CDR1 MDHEN and CDR2 SYDVKM. CDR3 length: 17 amino acids. In DNA form, the CDR3 reads TGTGCCAGCAGTTTACTTGCCGTAGCGGGGATTTACAATGAGCAGTTCTTC. It codes for CASSLLAVAGIYNEQFF.

This clone was seen a handful of times. In DNA form, the CDR3 reads TGTGCCAGCAGCTTAATAGAGGGCAGGTCCCAGCATTTT. Protein: CASSLIEGRSQHF. The V and J genes are TRBV7-9 and TRBJ1-5; D unclear. The CDR3 consists of 13 residues. Germline CDR1 is SEHNR and CDR2 is FQNEAQ (reference sequence). Trimming pared 2 bases from V and 11 bases from J, leaving 13 bases between.

This clone came up a few times. This chain connects TRBV2 to TRBJ1-3; a weak D match, TRBD1 (6 bases). The CDR3 extends over 14 amino acids. Germline loops: CDR1 SNHLY, CDR2 FYNNEI. V dropped 4 bases and J dropped 8 bases, with 15 bases sitting between them. This chain's CDR3 is CASSGQGPGDTIYF. The CDR3 DNA is TGTGCCAGCAGTGGCCAGGGGCCCGGGGACACCATATATTTT.

This clone was seen a handful of times. CDR3 sequence: CASSFFREQYF. The CDR3 DNA sequence: TGTGCCAGCAGCTTCTTTCGCGAGCAGTACTTC. The gene calls are TRBV5-8 and TRBJ2-7; D uncertain. The germline gives CDR1 SGHTS, CDR2 YDEGEE. The ends were cut back, 2 bases at V and 6 bases at J, with 6 bases in the middle. The CDR3 length is 11 residues.

This clone occurred a few times. The chain joins TRBV7-9 to TRBJ2-3, with D unresolved. Germline CDR1 is SEHNR and CDR2 is FQNEAQ (reference sequence). The CDR3 is 13 amino acids. Trimming left V 2 bases short and J 1 base short, with 4 bases between. CDR3 in amino acids: CASSLLGTDTQYF. The CDR3 nucleotides read TGTGCCAGCAGCTTACTGGGCACAGATACGCAGTATTTT.